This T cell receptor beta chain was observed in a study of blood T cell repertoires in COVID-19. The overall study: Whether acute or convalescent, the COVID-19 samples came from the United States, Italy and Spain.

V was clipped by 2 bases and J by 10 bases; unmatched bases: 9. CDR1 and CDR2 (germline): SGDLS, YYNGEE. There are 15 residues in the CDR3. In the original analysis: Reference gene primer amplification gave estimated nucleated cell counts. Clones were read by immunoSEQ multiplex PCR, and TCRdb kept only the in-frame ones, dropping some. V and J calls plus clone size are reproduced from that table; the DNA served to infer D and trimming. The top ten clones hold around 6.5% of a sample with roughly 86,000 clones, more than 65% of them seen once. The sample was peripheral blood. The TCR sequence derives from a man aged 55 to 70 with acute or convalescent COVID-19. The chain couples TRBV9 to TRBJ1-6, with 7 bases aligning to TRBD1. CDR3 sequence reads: CASSVTTGVGSPLHF. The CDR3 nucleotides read TGTGCCAGCAGCGTCACTACAGGGGTCGGGTCACCCCTCCACTTT.